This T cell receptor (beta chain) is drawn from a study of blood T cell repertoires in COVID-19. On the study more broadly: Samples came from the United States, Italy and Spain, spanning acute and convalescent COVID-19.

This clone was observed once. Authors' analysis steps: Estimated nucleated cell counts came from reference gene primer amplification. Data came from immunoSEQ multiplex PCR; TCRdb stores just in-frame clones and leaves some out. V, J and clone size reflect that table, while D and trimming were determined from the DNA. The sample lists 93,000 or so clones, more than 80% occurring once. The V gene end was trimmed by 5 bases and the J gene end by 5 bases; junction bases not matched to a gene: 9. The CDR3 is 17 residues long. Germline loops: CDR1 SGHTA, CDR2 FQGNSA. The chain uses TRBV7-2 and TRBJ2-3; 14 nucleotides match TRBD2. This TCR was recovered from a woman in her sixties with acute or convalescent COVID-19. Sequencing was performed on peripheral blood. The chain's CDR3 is CASSETGLAGGIDTQYF. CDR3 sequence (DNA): TGTGCCAGCAGCGAAACAGGACTAGCGGGAGGTATAGATACGCAGTATTTT.